The rows below give T cell receptor beta chains drawn from one sample of a study of cytomegalovirus exposure and HLA in healthy donors. Profiling relied on immunoSEQ multiplex PCR, and the TCRdb table lists in-frame clones only, not all of them. This table has around 180,000 clones, over 70% appearing once. Source material: PBMCs. The receptors here all came from a boy aged 2 to 9 in good health and CMV-seronegative. Each CDR3 is given without its conserved first and last residue. Fields, in order: CDR3 protein, V gene.

cdr3_aa: ASSLNRDGYT
v_call: TRBV14

cdr3_aa: ASSSTGLRVTGELF
v_call: TRBV11-2

cdr3_aa: ASSEAEDSNYGYT
v_call: TRBV6-1

cdr3_aa: ASSTTGDYGYT
v_call: TRBV5-4

cdr3_aa: ASRGGGGYT
v_call: TRBV27

cdr3_aa: ASSISGGSRPQETQY
v_call: TRBV19

cdr3_aa: ASSRDWGYEQY
v_call: TRBV7-3

cdr3_aa: ASSSPVAADTQY
v_call: TRBV11-2

cdr3_aa: ASSLGLLNTEAF
v_call: TRBV28

cdr3_aa: ASSVEGSGGAGKDEQF
v_call: TRBV9

cdr3_aa: ASSQDAVSAFGNTIY
v_call: TRBV4-2

cdr3_aa: ASSPWTSALEPNTGELF
v_call: TRBV11-2